The entry below gives a single TCR beta chain sequence along with its context. Assay: immunoSEQ multiplex PCR; the TCRdb copy retains only in-frame clones and omits some. The data contain roughly 52,000 clones, roughly 95% of them seen just once; the ten biggest clones take up roughly 3.1%. The data were obtained in a study of technical replicates of blood from a handful of donors. Per the germline V gene, CDR1 is MNHEY and CDR2 is SMNVEV (reference sequence). The CDR3 spans 13 residues. Trimming shortened V by 1 base and J by 1 base, and 4 bases separated the two germline ends. The V and J genes are TRBV27 and TRBJ1-1; D unclear. The material sequenced was PBMCs. This clonotype originated in a human donor in good health. Some clones in this sample may be carry-over from other donors' samples. CDR3 in amino acids: CASSLFRNTEAFF. In DNA, the CDR3 is TGTGCCAGCAGTTTATTTAGGAACACTGAAGCTTTCTTT.